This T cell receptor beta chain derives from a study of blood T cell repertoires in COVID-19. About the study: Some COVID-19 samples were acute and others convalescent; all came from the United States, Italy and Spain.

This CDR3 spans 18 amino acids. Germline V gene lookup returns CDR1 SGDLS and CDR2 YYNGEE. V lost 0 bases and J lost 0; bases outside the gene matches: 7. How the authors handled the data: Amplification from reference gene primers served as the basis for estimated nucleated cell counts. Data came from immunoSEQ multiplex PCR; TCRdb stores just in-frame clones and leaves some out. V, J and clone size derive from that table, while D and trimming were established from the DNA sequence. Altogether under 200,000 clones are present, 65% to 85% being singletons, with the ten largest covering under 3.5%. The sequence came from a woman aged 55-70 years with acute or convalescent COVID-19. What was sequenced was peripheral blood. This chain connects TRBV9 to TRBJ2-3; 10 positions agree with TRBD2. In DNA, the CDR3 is TGTGCCAGCAGCGTAGGAGCGGGGGGGCCGACGAGCACAGATACGCAGTATTTT. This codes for CASSVGAGGPTSTDTQYF.